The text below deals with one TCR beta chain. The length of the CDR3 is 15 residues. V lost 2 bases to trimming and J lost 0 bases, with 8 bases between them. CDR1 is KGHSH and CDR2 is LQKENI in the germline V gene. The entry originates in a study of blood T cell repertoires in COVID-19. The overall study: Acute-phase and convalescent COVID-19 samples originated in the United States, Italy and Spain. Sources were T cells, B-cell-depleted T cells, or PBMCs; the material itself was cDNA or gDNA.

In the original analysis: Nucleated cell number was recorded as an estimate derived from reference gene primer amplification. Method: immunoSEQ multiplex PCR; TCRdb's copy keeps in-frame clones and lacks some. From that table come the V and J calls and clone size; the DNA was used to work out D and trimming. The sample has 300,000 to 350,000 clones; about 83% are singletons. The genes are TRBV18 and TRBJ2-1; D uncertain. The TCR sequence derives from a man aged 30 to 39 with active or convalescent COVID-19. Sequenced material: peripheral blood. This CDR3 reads CASSPALSSYNEQFF. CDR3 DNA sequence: TGTGCCAGCTCACCAGCCCTCAGCTCCTACAATGAGCAGTTCTTC.